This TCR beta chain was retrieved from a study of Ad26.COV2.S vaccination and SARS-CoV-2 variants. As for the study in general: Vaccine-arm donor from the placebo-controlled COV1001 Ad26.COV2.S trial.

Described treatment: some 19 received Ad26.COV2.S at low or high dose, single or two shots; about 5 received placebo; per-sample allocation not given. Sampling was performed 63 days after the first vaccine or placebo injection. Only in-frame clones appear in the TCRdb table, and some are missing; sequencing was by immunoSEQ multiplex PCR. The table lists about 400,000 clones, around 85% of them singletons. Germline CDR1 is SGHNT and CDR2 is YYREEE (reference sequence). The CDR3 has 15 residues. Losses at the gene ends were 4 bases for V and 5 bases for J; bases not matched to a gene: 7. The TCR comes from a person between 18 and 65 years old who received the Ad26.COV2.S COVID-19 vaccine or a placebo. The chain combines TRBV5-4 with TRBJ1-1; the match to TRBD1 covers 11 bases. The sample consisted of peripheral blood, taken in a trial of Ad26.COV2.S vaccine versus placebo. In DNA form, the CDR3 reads TGTGCCAGCAGCGAATTCGGACAGGGGGCGACTGAAGCTTTCTTT. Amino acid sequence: CASSEFGQGATEAFF.